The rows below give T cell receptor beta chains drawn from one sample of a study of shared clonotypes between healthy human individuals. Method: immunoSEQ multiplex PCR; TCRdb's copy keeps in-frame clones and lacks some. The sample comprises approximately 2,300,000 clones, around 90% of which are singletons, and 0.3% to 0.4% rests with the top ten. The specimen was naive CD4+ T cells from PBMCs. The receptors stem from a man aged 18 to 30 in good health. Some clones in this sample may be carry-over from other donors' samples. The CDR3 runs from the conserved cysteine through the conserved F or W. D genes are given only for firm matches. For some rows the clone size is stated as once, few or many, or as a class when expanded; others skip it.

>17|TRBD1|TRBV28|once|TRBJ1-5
CASSPGGTATSDQPQHF
TGTGCCAGCAGTCCGGGGGGGACAGCCACGTCCGATCAGCCCCAGCATTTT
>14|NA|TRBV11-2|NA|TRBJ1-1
CASSLRRVGTEAFF
TGTGCCAGCAGCTTACGCAGGGTGGGGACTGAAGCTTTCTTT
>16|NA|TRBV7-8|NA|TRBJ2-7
CASSLEQGRGAYEQYF
TGTGCCAGCAGCTTAGAGCAGGGCAGGGGGGCCTACGAGCAGTACTTC
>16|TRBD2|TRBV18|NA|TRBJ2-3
CASSLYVAGVADTQYF
TGTGCCAGCTCACTTTATGTAGCGGGAGTCGCAGATACGCAGTATTTT
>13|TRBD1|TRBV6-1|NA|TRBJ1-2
CASRGTGNYGYTF
TGTGCCAGCAGGGGGACAGGGAACTATGGCTACACCTTC
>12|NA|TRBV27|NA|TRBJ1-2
CASRQEDYGYTF
TGTGCCAGCAGGCAGGAGGACTATGGCTACACCTTC
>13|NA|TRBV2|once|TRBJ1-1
CASNFLQFGEAFF
TGTGCCAGCAATTTCTTACAGTTTGGTGAAGCTTTCTTT
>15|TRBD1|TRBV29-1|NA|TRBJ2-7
CSVKSGMDRVYEQYF
TGCAGCGTTAAAAGCGGTATGGACAGGGTCTACGAGCAGTACTTC
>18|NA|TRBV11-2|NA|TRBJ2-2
CASSFGIRGRRGTGELFF
TGTGCCAGCAGCTTTGGAATTCGAGGGAGAAGGGGCACCGGGGAGCTGTTTTTT
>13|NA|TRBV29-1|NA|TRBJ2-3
CSVAPRQTDTQYF
TGCAGCGTTGCTCCCCGTCAAACAGATACGCAGTATTTT
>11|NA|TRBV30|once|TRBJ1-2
CAVEDSGGYTF
TGTGCCGTTGAGGACAGTGGAGGCTACACCTTC
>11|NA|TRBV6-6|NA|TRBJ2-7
CASSRGTFLYF
TGTGCCAGCAGTCGAGGGACCTTTTTGTACTTC
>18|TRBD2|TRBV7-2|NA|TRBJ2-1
CASRGASGRATGYNEQFF
TGTGCCAGCAGGGGGGCTAGCGGGAGGGCGACGGGTTACAATGAGCAGTTCTTC
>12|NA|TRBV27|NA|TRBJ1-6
CASSSQYSPLHF
TGTGCCAGCAGTTCGCAGTATTCACCCCTCCACTTT
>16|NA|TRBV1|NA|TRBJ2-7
CTSSQDLTSASYEQYF
TGCACCAGCAGCCAAGATCTGACTAGCGCTTCCTACGAGCAGTACTTC
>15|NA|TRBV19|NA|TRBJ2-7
CASSIEGANRHEQYF
TGTGCCAGTAGTATAGAGGGGGCGAATCGCCACGAGCAGTACTTC
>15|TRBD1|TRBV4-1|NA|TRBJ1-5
CASSQVTGGNQPQHF
TGCGCCAGCAGCCAGGTGACAGGGGGCAATCAGCCCCAGCATTTT
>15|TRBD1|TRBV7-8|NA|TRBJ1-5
CASSEDRGWNQPQHF
TGTGCCAGCAGCGAGGACAGGGGGTGGAATCAGCCCCAGCATTTT
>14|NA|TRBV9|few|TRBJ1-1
CASSPRVGNTEAFF
TGTGCCAGCAGCCCCAGGGTTGGCAACACTGAAGCTTTCTTT
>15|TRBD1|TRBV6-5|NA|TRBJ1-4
CASSYSRQGREKLFF
TGTGCCAGCAGTTACTCGAGACAGGGGCGTGAAAAACTGTTTTTT
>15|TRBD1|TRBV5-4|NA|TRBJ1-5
CASSPGTGVNQPQHF
TGTGCCAGCAGCCCCGGGACAGGGGTCAATCAGCCCCAGCATTTT
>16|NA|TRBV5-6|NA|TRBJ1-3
CASSLLGASSGNTIYF
TGTGCCAGCAGCTTGCTGGGGGCCAGCTCTGGAAACACCATATATTTT
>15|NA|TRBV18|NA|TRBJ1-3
CASSTTLLSGNTIYF
TGTGCCAGCTCAACGACCCTCCTGTCTGGAAACACCATATATTTT
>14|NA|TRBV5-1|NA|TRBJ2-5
CASSLAVAPETQYF
TGCGCCAGCAGCTTGGCAGTCGCCCCAGAGACCCAGTACTTC
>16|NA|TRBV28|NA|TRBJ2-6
CASSPSRVDGANVLTF
TGTGCCAGCAGTCCCTCCAGGGTGGACGGGGCCAACGTCCTGACTTTC